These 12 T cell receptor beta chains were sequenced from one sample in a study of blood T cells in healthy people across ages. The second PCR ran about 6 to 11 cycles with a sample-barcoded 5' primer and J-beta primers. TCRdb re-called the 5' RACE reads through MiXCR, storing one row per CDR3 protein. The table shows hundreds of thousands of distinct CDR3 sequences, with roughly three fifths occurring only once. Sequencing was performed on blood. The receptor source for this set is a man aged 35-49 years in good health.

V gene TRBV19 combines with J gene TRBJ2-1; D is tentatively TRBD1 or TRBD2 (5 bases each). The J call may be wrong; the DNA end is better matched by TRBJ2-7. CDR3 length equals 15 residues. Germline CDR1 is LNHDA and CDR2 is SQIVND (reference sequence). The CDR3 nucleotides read TGTGCCAGTAGTATGGGACCGGGGCGGGCCAATGAGCAGTACTTC. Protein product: CASSMGPGRANEQYF.

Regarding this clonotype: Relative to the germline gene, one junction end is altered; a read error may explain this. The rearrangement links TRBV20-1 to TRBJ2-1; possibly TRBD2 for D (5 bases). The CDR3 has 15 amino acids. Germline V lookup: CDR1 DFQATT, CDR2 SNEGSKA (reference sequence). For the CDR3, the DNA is TGCAGTGCCAGAGGTGGTGCAGTGCGGGACAATGAGCAGTTCTTC. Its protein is CSARGGAVRDNEQFF.

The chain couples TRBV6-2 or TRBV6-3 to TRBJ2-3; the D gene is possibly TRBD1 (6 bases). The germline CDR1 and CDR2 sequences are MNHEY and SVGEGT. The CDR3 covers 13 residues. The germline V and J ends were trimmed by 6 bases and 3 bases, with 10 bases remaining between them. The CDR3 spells CASSHRVTDTQYF. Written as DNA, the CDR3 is TGTGCCAGCAGCCACAGGGTTACAGATACGCAGTATTTT.

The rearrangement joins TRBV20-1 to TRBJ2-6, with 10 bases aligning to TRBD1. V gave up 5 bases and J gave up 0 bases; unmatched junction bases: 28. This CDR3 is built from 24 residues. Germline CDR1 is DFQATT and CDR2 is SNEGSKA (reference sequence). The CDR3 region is CSAPSPLFDRGRVNPNSGANVLTF. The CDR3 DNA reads TGCAGTGCTCCCAGCCCCCTCTTCGACAGGGGGCGAGTTAACCCCAACTCTGGGGCCAACGTCCTGACTTTC.

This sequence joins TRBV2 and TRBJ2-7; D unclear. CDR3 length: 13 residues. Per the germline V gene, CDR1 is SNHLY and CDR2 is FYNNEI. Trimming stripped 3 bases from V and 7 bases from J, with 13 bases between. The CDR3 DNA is TGTGCCAGCAGTGAGGGTTTCCTTAGGGAGCAGTACTTC. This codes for CASSEGFLREQYF.

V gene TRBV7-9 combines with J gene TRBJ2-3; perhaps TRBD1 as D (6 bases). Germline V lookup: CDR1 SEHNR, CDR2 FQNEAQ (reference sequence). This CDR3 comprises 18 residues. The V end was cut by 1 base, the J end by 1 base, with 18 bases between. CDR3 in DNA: TGTGCCAGCAGCTTAGGCGGAAAACAGGGAGTAGGCACAGATACGCAGTATTTT. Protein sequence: CASSLGGKQGVGTDTQYF.

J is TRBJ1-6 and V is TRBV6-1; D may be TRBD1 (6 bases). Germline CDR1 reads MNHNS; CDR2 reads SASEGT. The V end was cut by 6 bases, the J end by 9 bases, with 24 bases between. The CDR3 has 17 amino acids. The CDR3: CASSKFTTGTTGSPLHF. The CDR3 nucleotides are TGTGCCAGCAGCAAGTTCACCACCGGGACAACGGGTTCACCCCTCCACTTT.

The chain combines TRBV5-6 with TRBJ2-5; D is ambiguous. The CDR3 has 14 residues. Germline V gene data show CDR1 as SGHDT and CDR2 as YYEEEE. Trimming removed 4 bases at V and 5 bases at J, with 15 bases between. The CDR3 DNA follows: TGTGCCAGCAGCCTCCCGGCTACCACGGAGACCCAGTACTTC. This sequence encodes CASSLPATTETQYF.

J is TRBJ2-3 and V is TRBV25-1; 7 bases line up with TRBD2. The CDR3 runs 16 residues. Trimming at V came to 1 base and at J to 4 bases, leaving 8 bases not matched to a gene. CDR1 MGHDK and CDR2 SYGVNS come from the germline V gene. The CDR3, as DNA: TGTGCCAGCAGTGAATTGGGAGGGTGGATCCCAGATACGCAGTATTTT. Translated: CASSELGGWIPDTQYF.

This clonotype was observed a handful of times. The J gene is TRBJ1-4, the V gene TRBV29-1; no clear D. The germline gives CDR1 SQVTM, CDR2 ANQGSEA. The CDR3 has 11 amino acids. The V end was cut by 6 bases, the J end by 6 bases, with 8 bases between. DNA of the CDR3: TGCAGCGTGCGATTCGATGAAAAACTGTTTTTT. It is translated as CSVRFDEKLFF.

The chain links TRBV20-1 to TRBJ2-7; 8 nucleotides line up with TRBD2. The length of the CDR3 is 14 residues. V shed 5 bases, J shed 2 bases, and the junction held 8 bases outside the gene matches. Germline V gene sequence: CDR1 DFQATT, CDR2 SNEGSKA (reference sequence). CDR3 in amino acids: CSAALAGNAYEQYF. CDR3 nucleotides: TGCAGTGCTGCCCTAGCGGGCAACGCCTACGAGCAGTACTTC.

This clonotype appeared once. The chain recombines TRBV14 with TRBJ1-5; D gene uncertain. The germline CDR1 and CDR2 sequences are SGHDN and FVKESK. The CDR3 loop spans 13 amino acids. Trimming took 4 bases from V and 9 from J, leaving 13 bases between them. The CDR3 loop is CASSPGARGPQHF. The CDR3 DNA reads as TGTGCCAGCAGCCCGGGAGCGCGGGGGCCCCAGCATTTT.